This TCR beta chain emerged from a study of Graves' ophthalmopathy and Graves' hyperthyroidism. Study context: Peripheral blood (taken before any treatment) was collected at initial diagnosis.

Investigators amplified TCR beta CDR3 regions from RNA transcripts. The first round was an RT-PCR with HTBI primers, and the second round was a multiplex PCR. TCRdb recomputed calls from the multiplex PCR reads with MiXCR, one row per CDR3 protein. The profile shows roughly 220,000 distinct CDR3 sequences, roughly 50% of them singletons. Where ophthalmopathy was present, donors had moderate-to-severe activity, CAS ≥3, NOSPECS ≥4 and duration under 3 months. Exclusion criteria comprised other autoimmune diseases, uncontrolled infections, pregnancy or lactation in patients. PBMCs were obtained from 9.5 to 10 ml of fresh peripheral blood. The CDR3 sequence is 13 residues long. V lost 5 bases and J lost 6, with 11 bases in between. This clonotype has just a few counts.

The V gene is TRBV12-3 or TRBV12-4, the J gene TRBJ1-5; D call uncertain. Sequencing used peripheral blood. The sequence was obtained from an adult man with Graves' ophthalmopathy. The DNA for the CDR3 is TGTGCCAGCAGTCTGGACGTCTCTCAGCCCCAGCATTTT. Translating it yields CASSLDVSQPQHF.